This is a list of T cell receptor beta chains from one sample in a study of OX40 agonist ivuxolimab in advanced cancers. The data were produced by immunoSEQ multiplex PCR, yet TCRdb's version contains in-frame clones alone and is incomplete. Among approximately 120,000 clones listed, around 92% were seen once. The sample was CD4+ or CD8+ T cells sorted from blood, taken in a trial of the OX40 agonist ivuxolimab. All receptors come from an adult with an advanced solid tumor such as melanoma, head and neck, liver or kidney cancer. CDR3s include the opening cysteine and the closing phenylalanine or tryptophan. The D gene is left open where the match is weak. Clone size is shown for a subset of rows, as once, few, many or a class of expanded clone.

clone_size	v_call	d_call	j_call	cdr3_aa	cdr3_nt
.	TRBV7-3	.	TRBJ1-1	CASSLAGMNTEAFF	TGTGCCAGCAGCTTAGCAGGGATGAACACTGAAGCTTTCTTT
.	TRBV4-1	.	TRBJ1-5	CASSQEARTQPQHF	TGCGCCAGCAGCCAAGAGGCCAGGACTCAGCCCCAGCATTTT
.	TRBV7-2	.	TRBJ2-7	CASRTTYEQYF	TGTGCCAGCAGGACAACCTACGAGCAGTACTTC
.	TRBV28	TRBD1	TRBJ1-1	CASNLPGQGVDEGFF	TGTGCCAGCAACTTACCGGGACAGGGGGTTGATGAAGGTTTCTTT
.	TRBV11-3	.	TRBJ2-1	CASSLELRSYNEQFF	TGTGCCAGCAGCTTAGAATTACGCAGCTACAATGAGCAGTTCTTC
.	TRBV9	.	TRBJ1-4	CASSVAGANEKLFF	TGTGCCAGCAGCGTAGCAGGGGCTAATGAAAAACTGTTTTTT
.	TRBV13	.	TRBJ2-7	CASTALKTGSYEQYF	TGTGCCAGCACCGCACTGAAGACAGGTTCCTACGAGCAGTACTTC
.	TRBV5-1	.	TRBJ2-3	CASSQEYTDTQYF	TGCGCCAGCAGCCAGGAGTACACAGATACGCAGTATTTT
.	TRBV6-5	.	TRBJ1-5	CASSYSQYSNQPQHF	TGTGCCAGCAGTTACTCCCAATATAGCAATCAGCCCCAGCATTTT
.	TRBV5-1	.	TRBJ1-2	CASSLHSSYGYTF	TGCGCCAGCAGCTTGCACTCTTCCTATGGCTACACCTTC
once	TRBV9	.	TRBJ1-1	CASSLGWGMNTEAFF	TGTGCCAGCAGCCTTGGTTGGGGGATGAACACTGAAGCTTTCTTT
.	TRBV30	.	TRBJ2-1	CAWSGTGLNNEQFF	TGTGCCTGGAGCGGGACGGGACTTAACAATGAGCAGTTCTTC
.	TRBV19	TRBD2	TRBJ2-7	CASSIPSGSSYEQYF	TGTGCCAGTAGTATTCCTAGCGGGAGCTCCTACGAGCAGTACTTC
.	TRBV19	.	TRBJ2-5	CASSIDPGGETQYF	TGTGCCAGTAGTATAGATCCGGGCGGCGAGACCCAGTACTTC
once	TRBV5-1	.	TRBJ2-2	CASRPTLRSENTGELFF	TGCGCCAGCAGACCTACCCTACGCAGTGAGAACACCGGGGAGCTGTTTTTT